This T cell receptor (beta chain) was retrieved from a study of Ad26.COV2.S vaccination and SARS-CoV-2 variants. This table comes from immunoSEQ multiplex PCR, and its TCRdb copy is limited to in-frame clones, with some not included. The sample lists nearly 95,000 clones; approximately 77% were seen once. The length of the CDR3 is 15 residues. The V gene lost 2 bases and the J gene lost 4 bases, with 15 bases spanning the gap. CDR1 is SGHRS and CDR2 is YFSETQ in the germline V gene. This chain uses TRBV5-1 with TRBJ1-1; perhaps TRBD1 as D (5 bases). Specimen: peripheral blood, collected after recovery from COVID-19. The source is a human donor who had recovered from COVID-19. Here the CDR3 DNA reads TGCGCCAGCAGCTTCGCTTCGGGGCCGGGCACTGAAGCTTTCTTT. This codes for CASSFASGPGTEAFF.